The clone carrying this TCR beta chain has just a few counts. The sample is drawn from a study of CD8 T cells in ankylosing spondylitis. TCRdb itself ran the 5' RACE reads through MiXCR, one entry per CDR3 protein. The sample includes approximately 350,000 distinct CDR3 sequences, roughly 14% of them seen just once. CDR3 length: 13 amino acids. V was pared by 10 bases and J by 3 bases, with 7 bases of the junction left unmatched. Germline CDR1 reads SGHNT; CDR2 reads YYREEE (reference sequence). The genes are TRBV5-4 and TRBJ2-3; TRBD1 matches 8 bases. The sequenced sample was blood, either unsorted or a sorted T cell fraction (not recorded which). The clonotype was recovered from a male donor with ankylosing spondylitis or in good health (not recorded which). The CDR3 sequence is CAGKRQGTDTQYF. CDR3 DNA: TGTGCCGGAAAAAGACAGGGGACAGATACGCAGTATTTT.